This TCR beta chain was recorded in a study of control samples from healthy donors and cancer patients. Deletions cut 3 bases from V and 4 bases from J, with 9 bases between. Germline CDR1 reads MDHEN; CDR2 reads SYDVKM. The CDR3 consists of 14 residues. Data came from immunoSEQ multiplex PCR; TCRdb stores just in-frame clones and leaves some out. The sample has about 100,000 clones; roughly 94% are singletons. This receptor was obtained from a woman aged 18-29 years in good health. The V and J genes are TRBV28 and TRBJ2-2; D may be TRBD1 (6 bases). Material for sequencing was blood. The CDR3 sequence is CASSFRGITGELFF. DNA for the CDR3: TGTGCCAGCAGTTTCAGGGGTATCACCGGGGAGCTGTTTTTT. The full variable domain, rest sourced from reference TRBV28 and TRBJ2-2, is DVKVTQSSRYLVKRTGEKVFLECVQDMDHENMFWYRQDPGLGLRLIYFSYDVKMKEKGDIPEGYSVSREKKERFSLILESASTNQTSMYLCASSFRGITGELFFGEGSRLTVL.